This T cell receptor (beta chain) appears in the sequencing data of a study of cytomegalovirus exposure and HLA in healthy donors. A remark on this clone: No antigen is known for it.

Findings of the study overall: In a later analysis, more than 15,000 TCR beta sequences were associated with HLA alleles at 0.05 false discovery rate.

PCR primers comprised 60 Vbeta and 13 Jbeta primers. The method was immunoSEQ multiplex PCR; TCRdb's version includes in-frame clones alone and lacks a portion of them. The sample shows approximately 130,000 clones, around three quarters of them seen only once. Participants comprised healthy donors of bone marrow. The CDR3 totals 16 residues. From germline, CDR1 is SGHDT and CDR2 YYEEEE. V shed 0 bases, J shed 3 bases, and the junction held 7 bases outside the gene matches. This chain uses TRBV5-6 with TRBJ2-7; 9 bases align to TRBD1. This receptor was obtained from a man aged 25 to 40 in good health and CMV-seronegative. Sequencing was done on a sample of PBMCs. The CDR3 protein is CASSLGGQGKSYEQYF. CDR3 nucleotide sequence: TGTGCCAGCAGCTTGGGGGGACAGGGAAAAAGCTACGAGCAGTACTTC.